Listed below are T cell receptor beta chains from one sample, sequenced in a study of T cell repertoires in cytomegalovirus infection. Each CDR3 protein is one row after TCRdb ran MiXCR on the reads. The sample gives approximately 140,000 distinct CDR3 sequences, under 30% of which show up once; 34% is in the top ten. These receptors' targets are unknown. The specimen was PBMCs, sequenced either directly or after in vitro stimulation (not recorded which). The receptor set was obtained from a human donor in good health (CMV status not recorded). Some clones in this sample may be carry-over from other donors' samples. Each CDR3 is given with its conserved first and last residue. A D gene is named only where the DNA matches it firmly. Some rows have no size entry. The others give once, few or many, or a class for an expanded clone.

cdr3_aa cdr3_nt clone_size v_call d_call j_call
CASSLAGGGSYEQYF TGTGCCAGCAGCTTAGCGGGTGGGGGCTCCTACGAGCAGTACTTC many TRBV7-2 NA TRBJ2-7
CASSPVGLAGGTGELFF TGTGCCAGCTCACCGGTCGGACTAGCGGGAGGTACCGGGGAGCTGTTTTTT few TRBV18 TRBD2 TRBJ2-2
CASILAGVNTGELFF TGTGCCAGCATTTTAGCGGGCGTGAACACCGGGGAGCTGTTTTTT NA TRBV6-1 TRBD2 TRBJ2-2
CASSGDRFTWGYTF TGCGCCAGCAGCGGGGACAGATTCACGTGGGGCTACACCTTC once TRBV5-1 TRBD1 TRBJ1-2
CSAKDRGLQPQHF TGCAGTGCAAAGGACAGGGGGCTTCAGCCCCAGCATTTT few TRBV20-1 TRBD1 TRBJ1-5
CATSDPTAPTDTQYF TGTGCCACCAGTGACCCCACGGCCCCCACAGATACGCAGTATTTT NA TRBV24-1 NA TRBJ2-3
CASSAPVRSEADTQYF TGTGCCAGCAGCGCGCCCGTCCGTTCCGAGGCAGATACGCAGTATTTT few TRBV7-6 NA TRBJ2-3
CASSQVGQRNTEAFF TGCGCCAGCAGCCAGGTGGGACAGCGAAACACTGAAGCTTTCTTT once TRBV4-1 TRBD1 TRBJ1-1
CASSPGPGVEAFF TGTGCCAGCAGCCCGGGACCTGGGGTCGAAGCTTTCTTT NA TRBV11-2 NA TRBJ1-1
CASSYSGLAEQFF TGTGCCAGCAGTTACTCGGGACTAGCGGAGCAGTTCTTC NA TRBV6-2/TRBV6-3 TRBD2 TRBJ2-1